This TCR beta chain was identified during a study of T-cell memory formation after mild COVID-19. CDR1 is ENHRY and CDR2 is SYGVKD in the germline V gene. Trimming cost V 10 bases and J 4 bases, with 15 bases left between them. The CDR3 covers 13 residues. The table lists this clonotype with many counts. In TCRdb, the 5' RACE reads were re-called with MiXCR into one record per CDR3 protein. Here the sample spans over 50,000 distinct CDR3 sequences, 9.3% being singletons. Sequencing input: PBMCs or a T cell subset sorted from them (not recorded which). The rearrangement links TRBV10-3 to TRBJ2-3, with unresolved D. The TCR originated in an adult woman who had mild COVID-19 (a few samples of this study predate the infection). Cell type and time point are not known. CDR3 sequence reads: CATCTTPSDTQYF. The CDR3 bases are TGTGCCACCTGTACCACGCCCTCAGATACGCAGTATTTT.